The 32 T cell receptor beta chains in this list originate from one sample, sequenced in a study of metastatic and nonmetastatic thyroid tumors. TCRdb reanalyzed the PCR reads via MiXCR. Of roughly 40,000 clones in the sample, under 20% were seen once. No patient received treatment before thyroid surgery. Sequenced material: blood. Source of these receptors: a female donor with papillary thyroid cancer or a benign thyroid nodule (not recorded which). Some clones in this sample may be carry-over from other donors' samples.

The sample holds a few counts of this clone. The chain combines TRBV5-4 with TRBJ2-2; 10 bases agree with TRBD2. Germline trimming cut 3 bases from V and 8 bases from J; bases unmatched to any gene: 7. Germline V gene lookup returns CDR1 SGHNT and CDR2 YYREEE (reference sequence). The CDR3 contains 15 residues. The CDR3: CASSSGTSDRGELFF. Here the CDR3 DNA reads TGTGCCAGCAGCTCTGGGACTAGCGACAGAGGGGAGCTGTTTTTT.

Comments on this clone: This may arise from a read error, as a much more abundant clone is one base away. V usage is TRBV4-1 and J usage is TRBJ2-5; the D gene is possibly TRBD1 (6 bases). This CDR3 comprises 12 residues. CDR1 and CDR2 (germline): MGHRA, YSYEKL. CDR3 residues: CTSSQLQGTQYF. The CDR3, as DNA: TGCACCAGCAGCCAGTTACAGGGGACCCAGTACTTC.

The DNA of the CDR3 is TGTGCCAGCAGCGAGGCCCTTCGTACTGGAAACACCATATATTTT. This codes for CASSEALRTGNTIYF. The chain is built from TRBV9 and TRBJ1-3; no clear D gene. Germline assignment: CDR1 SGDLS and CDR2 YYNGEE. This CDR3 contains 15 residues. The V end was cut by 3 bases, the J end by 2 bases, with 12 bases between.

This clone has just a few counts. V and J are TRBV28 and TRBJ1-6; no clear D gene. CDR1 is MDHEN and CDR2 is SYDVKM in the germline V gene. CDR3 length: 15 amino acids. V was cut by 3 bases and J by 1 base, with 7 bases left in between. The DNA for the CDR3 is TGTGCCAGCAGTTTCGGCGGATCCTATAATTCACCCCTCCACTTT. It specifies CASSFGGSYNSPLHF. The full variable domain, in which reference TRBV28 and TRBJ1-6 provide the parts outside the CDR3, is DVKVTQSSRYLVKRTGEKVFLECVQDMDHENMFWYRQDPGLGLRLIYFSYDVKMKEKGDIPEGYSVSREKKERFSLILESASTNQTSMYLCASSFGGSYNSPLHFGNGTRLTVT.

The gene calls are TRBV20-1 and TRBJ1-5; D is possibly TRBD1 (5 bases). The CDR3 is 15 residues long. V was trimmed by 0 bases and J by 4 bases, leaving 13 bases between them. Germline values: CDR1 DFQATT, CDR2 SNEGSKA (reference sequence). Written as DNA, the CDR3 is TGCAGTGCTAGAGACCCGGGACGGACAAATCAGCCCCAGCATTTT. Encoded protein: CSARDPGRTNQPQHF.

This clone was picked up many times. The chain employs TRBV2 and TRBJ1-2; D is unresolved. The CDR3 runs to 12 residues. Trimming removed 3 bases at V and 4 bases at J, with 6 bases between. Germline V gene data show CDR1 as SNHLY and CDR2 as FYNNEI. The CDR3 sequence is CASSEQGYGYTF. The CDR3 DNA follows: TGTGCCAGCAGTGAGCAAGGCTATGGCTACACCTTC.

At least ten counts were recorded for this clone. The rearrangement uses TRBV19 and TRBJ1-2; tentative D call: TRBD1 (5 bases). Germline V CDR1 and CDR2: LNHDA, SQIVND (reference sequence). The CDR3 spans 13 residues. The V end lost 9 bases, the J end lost 10 bases, and 21 bases lay between the germline ends. The CDR3 DNA sequence: TGTGCCAGCACCATGGGGCAGGGAGGCGTCTACACCTTC. Its protein product is CASTMGQGGVYTF.

The sample holds many counts of this clone. The rearrangement joins TRBV19 to TRBJ1-1, with D tentatively TRBD1 (5 bases). V was cut by 7 bases and J by 10 bases, with 22 bases left in between. CDR1 LNHDA and CDR2 SQIVND come from the germline V gene (reference sequence). CDR3 length equals 14 residues. CDR3 residues: CASTIRWGRNGAFF. The CDR3 nucleotides read TGTGCCAGTACCATCCGGTGGGGCCGGAATGGAGCTTTCTTT.

The chain has TRBV12-3 or TRBV12-4 and TRBJ1-1, with 9 bases identical to TRBD1. After removal of 5 bases from V and 6 bases from J, the junction contained 10 bases not matched to a gene. The CDR3 runs 15 residues. The CDR3 coding sequence is TGTGCCAGCAGTCTGCCGGGACAGGGTGGGCCTGAAGCTTTCTTT. Amino acids: CASSLPGQGGPEAFF.

V usage is TRBV27 and J usage is TRBJ2-5; 8 bases line up with TRBD1. CDR1 is MNHEY and CDR2 is SMNVEV in the germline V gene (reference sequence). V gave up 5 bases and J gave up 4 bases; unmatched junction bases: 6. The length of the CDR3 is 14 residues. Here the CDR3 DNA reads TGTGCCAGCAGTGTGACAGGGGTCACAGAGACCCAGTACTTC. Its translation is CASSVTGVTETQYF.

This clone was picked up many times. The CDR3 reads CASSRGLADFNEQYF. CDR3 in DNA: TGCGCCAGCAGCCGGGGACTAGCGGACTTCAACGAGCAGTACTTC. J is TRBJ2-7 and V is TRBV4-1; TRBD2 matches 11 bases. In germline, CDR1 is MGHRA, CDR2 YSYEKL. This CDR3 has 15 amino acids. J lost 5 bases, V lost 4 bases, and 7 bases had no gene match.

About this clone itself: The germline gene is not matched at one end of the junction; a read error may be the cause. The CDR3 region has the DNA TGTGCTAGCAGCCCCCTAGCGGGTTCCACAGAGACGCTGTATTTT. This gives the protein CASSPLAGSTETLYF. This rearrangement joins TRBV7-7 to TRBJ2-3; 8 nucleotides match TRBD2. The CDR3 is 15 residues long. From germline, CDR1 is SSHAT and CDR2 FNYEAQ (reference sequence).

This clone showed up many times. The chain combines TRBV11-3 with TRBJ1-1; no firm D call. CDR1 SGHNT and CDR2 YENEEA come from the germline V gene. Deletions cut 2 bases from V and 2 bases from J, with 3 bases between. The CDR3 has 12 amino acids. Here the CDR3 DNA reads TGTGCCAGCAGCTTAAGTAACACTGAAGCTTTCTTT. Translated: CASSLSNTEAFF.

The table lists this clone with many counts. The chain is built from TRBV6-1 and TRBJ2-5, with 11 bases fitting TRBD2. The CDR3 runs 14 residues. Trimming at V came to 7 bases and at J to 3 bases, leaving 4 bases not matched to a gene. Per germline, CDR1 MNHNS and CDR2 SASEGT. CDR3 protein: CASNLAGGEETQYF. The CDR3 coding sequence is TGTGCCAGCAACCTAGCGGGAGGAGAAGAGACCCAGTACTTC.

In this sample, this clone turned up a few times. The junction departs from germline at one end; a sequencing error may be responsible. The chain has TRBV7-9 and TRBJ1-1; D not certain. The CDR3 consists of 11 residues. CDR1 is SEHNR, CDR2 FQNEAQ, per germline (reference sequence). Written as DNA, the CDR3 is TGTGCCAGCGCAAGGAAAACTGAAACTTTCTTT. Amino acids: CASARKTETFF.

At least ten counts were recorded for this clone. The same CDR3 arises from other DNA sequences in this sample as well. The genes are TRBV5-1 and TRBJ2-7; TRBD2 aligns across 9 bases. Germline V lookup: CDR1 SGHRS, CDR2 YFSETQ. There are 13 residues in the CDR3. J was trimmed by 5 bases and V by 2 bases; bases with no gene match: 2. The CDR3 nucleotides read TGCGCCAGCAGCTTTAGCGGGAGCAACGAGCAGTACTTC. Translation: CASSFSGSNEQYF.

This clone was counted many times. The rearrangement uses TRBV5-4 and TRBJ1-2, with a weak D call TRBD1 (5 bases). CDR3 length: 19 residues. Per germline, CDR1 SGHNT and CDR2 YYREEE (reference sequence). The ends were cut back, 2 bases at V and 3 bases at J, with 26 bases in the middle. DNA for the CDR3: TGTGCCAGCAGCTTAGAACCGGGACGGGGCCCTTTTCTTCACTATGGCTACACCTTC. Protein sequence: CASSLEPGRGPFLHYGYTF. The variable domain in full, completed from reference TRBV5-4 and TRBJ1-2, reads ETGVTQSPTHLIKTRGQQVTLRCSSQSGHNTVSWYQQALGQGPQFIFQYYREEENGRGNFPPRFSGLQFPNYSSELNVNALELDDSALYLCASSLEPGRGPFLHYGYTFGSGTRLTVV.

This clone was seen at least ten times. Written as DNA, the CDR3 is TGCAGTGCTAGGTACAGAGGAAACTATGGCTACACCTTC. Its protein is CSARYRGNYGYTF. The chain links TRBV20-1 to TRBJ1-2; D is ambiguous. CDR3 length: 13 amino acids. The germline CDR1 and CDR2 sequences are DFQATT and SNEGSKA (reference sequence). V lost 3 bases and J lost 2, with 10 bases in between.

This clone has ten or more counts. The chain couples TRBV5-1 to TRBJ2-5; 8 bases match TRBD2. Trimming took 4 bases from V and 4 from J; bases not matched to a gene: 9. The germline CDR1 and CDR2 sequences are SGHRS and YFSETQ. The CDR3 totals 15 residues. The CDR3 DNA is TGCGCCAGCAGCCCACAGCGAGCGGGAGTAGAGACCCAGTACTTC. It yields the protein CASSPQRAGVETQYF.

Turning to this clone: A much larger clonotype is one base distant, so this may be a read error. This chain uses TRBV19 with TRBJ1-1, with a weak D call TRBD1 (6 bases). This CDR3 has 13 amino acids. The V gene's germline CDR1 is LNHDA and CDR2 SQIVND (reference sequence). The V gene lost 6 bases and the J gene lost 5 bases, with 13 bases spanning the gap. CDR3 sequence: CASSWGGKTEAFF. The DNA of the CDR3 is TGTGCCAGTAGCTGGGGGGGCAAGACTGAAGCTTTCTTT. The whole variable domain, filled in from reference TRBV19 and TRBJ1-1, reads DGGITQSPKYLFRKEGQNVTLSCEQNLNHDAMYWYRQDPGQGLRLIYYSQIVNDFQKGDIAEGYSVSREKKESFPLTVTSAQKNPTAFYLCASSWGGKTEAFFGQGTRLTVV.

The chain links TRBV6-6 to TRBJ1-6; a possible D gene is TRBD1 (6 bases). The CDR3 has 17 amino acids. Trimming removed 6 bases from V and 3 bases from J, with 18 bases in between. Looked up from germline, CDR1 is MNHNY and CDR2 is SVGAGI (reference sequence). This chain's CDR3 is CASRFLGQRSYNSPLHF. The CDR3 DNA follows: TGTGCCAGCAGATTCCTCGGACAGAGGAGCTATAATTCACCCCTCCACTTT.

This clone has a count of ten or more. The chain joins TRBV2 to TRBJ2-7, with a tentative D call TRBD1 (5 bases). Germline CDR1 is SNHLY and CDR2 is FYNNEI. This CDR3 is 14 amino acids long. V was shortened by 4 bases and J by 5 bases, with 15 bases between the two germline ends. CDR3 amino acids: CASSADSTFDEQYF. The CDR3 bases are TGTGCCAGCAGTGCTGACAGCACCTTCGACGAGCAGTACTTC.

In this sample, this clone turned up many times. The chain uses TRBV11-3 and TRBJ2-3, with TRBD2 identical over 11 bases. In germline, CDR1 is SGHNT, CDR2 YENEEA. J was trimmed by 6 bases and V by 1 base; bases with no gene match: 15. The CDR3 totals 19 residues. CDR3 sequence (DNA): TGTGCCAGCAGCTTAGGACTAGCGGGACCCCTGGGGTCCGTGGATACGCAGTATTTT. Translation: CASSLGLAGPLGSVDTQYF.

V is TRBV12-3 or TRBV12-4 and J is TRBJ2-1, with unresolved D. This CDR3 is built from 14 residues. V was shortened by 5 bases and J by 7 bases, with 15 bases between the two germline ends. CDR3 nucleotide sequence: TGTGCCAGCAGTCTACTTAGAGTTTCGAATGAGCAGTTCTTC. This encodes CASSLLRVSNEQFF.

This clone has at least ten counts. The V gene is TRBV5-1, the J gene TRBJ2-5; D ambiguous. CDR1 and CDR2 (germline): SGHRS, YFSETQ. The CDR3 runs to 12 residues. Trimming pared 4 bases from V and 0 bases from J, leaving 4 bases between. DNA for the CDR3: TGCGCCAGCAGCCCAGACCAAGAGACCCAGTACTTC. It specifies CASSPDQETQYF.

In this sample, this clone turned up many times. The rearrangement uses TRBV20-1 and TRBJ1-5, with D hard to call. The CDR3 is made up of 13 amino acids. Trimming stripped 6 bases from V and 0 bases from J, with 9 bases between. Germline V gene sequence: CDR1 DFQATT, CDR2 SNEGSKA (reference sequence). CDR3 DNA sequence: TGCAGTGCAGCAGAGTTTAGCAATCAGCCCCAGCATTTT. Translating gives CSAAEFSNQPQHF.

This clone has a count of ten or more. The chain has TRBV3-1 and TRBJ2-5; 8 nucleotides match TRBD1. Trimming took 4 bases from V and 5 from J; bases not matched to a gene: 6. The CDR3 consists of 14 residues. The V gene's germline CDR1 is LGHDT and CDR2 YNNKEL (reference sequence). DNA of the CDR3: TGTGCCAGCAGCCCGCAGGACAGGGTCGAGACCCAGTACTTC. Translation: CASSPQDRVETQYF.

The chain joins TRBV2 to TRBJ1-6; 7 bases line up with TRBD1. After removal of 6 bases from V and 9 bases from J, the junction contained 5 bases not matched to a gene. The CDR3 has 13 amino acids. Germline CDR1 reads SNHLY; CDR2 reads FYNNEI. CDR3 in amino acids: CASRVGQTSPLHF. CDR3 bases: TGTGCCAGCAGGGTGGGACAGACTTCACCCCTCCACTTT. The whole variable domain, filled in from reference TRBV2 and TRBJ1-6, reads EPEVTQTPSHQVTQMGQEVILRCVPISNHLYFYWYRQILGQKVEFLVSFYNNEISEKSEIFDDQFSVERPDGSNFTLKIRSTKLEDSAMYFCASRVGQTSPLHFGNGTRLTVT.

This clone appeared many times. The rearrangement uses TRBV5-1 and TRBJ2-7; D might be TRBD1 (6 bases). Per germline, CDR1 SGHRS and CDR2 YFSETQ. The CDR3 consists of 14 residues. The V and J ends lost 2 bases and 2 bases respectively, with 11 bases between them. Written as DNA, the CDR3 is TGCGCCAGCAGCTTCCAGGGGCCGGCCTACGAGCAGTACTTC. It codes for CASSFQGPAYEQYF.

As regards this clone: A much bigger clone sits one base away, suggesting this may be a read error. The chain carries TRBV18 and TRBJ2-5, with D maybe TRBD1 (7 bases). The CDR3 runs to 13 residues. Germline V CDR1 and CDR2: KGHSH, LQKENI. The CDR3 region has the DNA TGTGCCAGCCCACCAGGGGGGCAACAGACCCAGTACTTC. The encoded protein is CASPPGGQQTQYF. Drawing the rest from reference TRBV18 and TRBJ2-5, the complete variable domain is NAGVMQNPRHLVRRRGQEARLRCSPMKGHSHVYWYRQLPEEGLKFMVYLQKENIIDESGMPKERFSAEFPKEGPSILRIQQVVRGDSAAYFCASPPGGQQTQYFGPGTRLLVL.

At least ten counts were recorded for this clone. J is TRBJ2-5 and V is TRBV10-3, with 9 bases lining up with TRBD2. The germline V gene encodes CDR1 ENHRY and CDR2 SYGVKD. This CDR3 is 15 amino acids long. J was trimmed by 5 bases and V by 0 bases; bases with no gene match: 4. The CDR3 DNA follows: TGTGCCATCAGTGAGTCTCTAGCGGGGTGGGAGACCCAGTACTTC. It specifies CAISESLAGWETQYF.

This clone was detected ten times or more. V and J are TRBV20-1 and TRBJ1-4; D call uncertain. The CDR3 sequence is 13 residues long. The germline V gene encodes CDR1 DFQATT and CDR2 SNEGSKA (reference sequence). The V end lost 0 bases, the J end lost 8 bases, and 10 bases lay between the germline ends. CDR3 region: CSARDLRQEKLFF. As DNA, the CDR3 is TGCAGTGCTAGAGATCTAAGGCAGGAAAAACTGTTTTTT.